Listed below are T cell receptor beta chains from one sample, sequenced in a study of CD8 T cells in acute hepatitis C reinfection. Profiled with immunoSEQ multiplex PCR; TCRdb holds only in-frame clones, not every one. The sample has more than 400 clones, about 52% seen once. The material was HCV NS3-1073 tetramer-sorted CD8+ T cells from PBMCs, obtained during acute infection. These receptors were collected from a man under 40 with chronic hepatitis C. Both conserved end residues are trimmed from each CDR3. Size tells how often a clone was seen (once, few, many) or the class of an expanded clone, and some rows leave it out.

clone_size j_call v_call cdr3_aa
. TRBJ2-7 TRBV27 ASSLNPALPYEQY
. TRBJ1-1 TRBV6-5 ASSYPAKTGKLEAF
. TRBJ2-5 TRBV14 ASSQAETSGGYQETQY
. TRBJ2-5 TRBV9 ASSLPAVSGGYQETQY
few TRBJ2-7 TRBV4-2 ASSQEGTGAPYEQY
. TRBJ2-5 TRBV7-6 ASSPGTGQETQY
. TRBJ2-1 TRBV13 ASSWTRASYNEQF
. TRBJ1-1 TRBV5-6 ASTPGQGTEAF
few TRBJ2-1 TRBV9 ASSEGGNEQF
. TRBJ2-5 TRBV27 ASSPVLSGGYQETQY
few TRBJ2-2 TRBV28 ASILAGTGELF
. TRBJ1-1 TRBV6-5 ASSNLRDTEAF
. TRBJ2-5 TRBV5-1 ASSTLPGQGEETQY
. TRBJ1-1 TRBV4-3 ASSQEPSGTGLMNTEAF
once TRBJ2-1 TRBV30 TCNLAGGLNEQF
. TRBJ2-5 TRBV19 ASSNTFQETQY
large TRBJ1-1 TRBV14 ASSSGANTEAF
. TRBJ2-3 TRBV18 ASSPLGATSTDTQY
few TRBJ1-2 TRBV4-3 ASSQATGSPIYGYT
large TRBJ1-4 TRBV29-1 SAVRQGLDEKLF
once TRBJ2-3 TRBV5-6 ASSIRTSGGFTDTQY
large TRBJ1-2 TRBV10-3 AISGQGAFNYGYT
large TRBJ2-7 TRBV14 ASSQDGQYYEQY
. TRBJ1-6 TRBV7-2 ASSLATRIRSYNSPLH
few TRBJ1-1 TRBV7-2 ASSYRQPPPDDTEAF
. TRBJ1-1 TRBV21-1 ASSKGGRIGTEAF
. TRBJ1-2 TRBV5-4 ASSLTGEYYGYT
once TRBJ2-2 TRBV27 ASSSRGQGRRGAV
few TRBJ1-1 TRBV29-1 SVFRQGELDTEAF
. TRBJ1-2 TRBV6-4 ASSYSLDRLNYGYT
few TRBJ1-1 TRBV4-2 ASSQEVGTEAF
. TRBJ2-7 TRBV28 ASSLLAQAPYEQY
. TRBJ1-1 TRBV4-2 ASSQLGQNTEAF
. TRBJ2-7 TRBV7-2 ASSLARSSGEPYEQY
. TRBJ1-2 TRBV2 ASSYAPGTLDYGYT
. TRBJ2-1 TRBV27 ASSFAGYYNEQF
once TRBJ1-1 TRBV4-1 ASSTDTNTEAF
few TRBJ2-1 TRBV6-1 ASSLTEYNEQF
few TRBJ1-1 TRBV6-1 ASSDTRNTEAF
few TRBJ2-2 TRBV4-2 ASSQEPGSPNTGELF
. TRBJ2-1 TRBV4-2 AATAGGINNEQF
. TRBJ2-7 TRBV6-5 ASSFSAGTYEQY
. TRBJ2-2 TRBV11-3 ASSLAGTGELF
few TRBJ2-5 TRBV5-6 ASSGLDNFDRETQY
. TRBJ1-1 TRBV25-1 ASSGGLGIQMNTEAF
few TRBJ2-3 TRBV9 ASSAFLAGGFTDTQY
. TRBJ2-3 TRBV4-3 ASSQEPWPASGGGDTQY
. TRBJ2-2 TRBV28 ASKKGGTGELF
once TRBJ2-2 TRBV11-2 ASGLETSPNTGELF
. TRBJ2-1 TRBV14 ASSQGTETYNEQF
large TRBJ1-1 TRBV4-1 ASSQEGSGGTEAF
. TRBJ2-2 TRBV4-3 ASSSEPSGGLNTGELF
large TRBJ2-7 TRBV7-6 ASSHEPAAGGGDEQY
. TRBJ2-7 TRBV21-1 ASSKGRDRAEQY
hyperexpanded TRBJ1-1 TRBV6-4 ASSDTRNTEAF
. TRBJ2-7 TRBV19 ASSIEGSGAPYEQY
. TRBJ2-1 TRBV2 ASSERTSGEPNEQF
. TRBJ2-7 TRBV29-1 SAYSGSYEQY
. TRBJ2-1 TRBV7-3 ASNLLPSSSYNEQF
few TRBJ2-7 TRBV5-4 ASSTPGTSGGPSYEQY